These 5 T cell receptor beta chains were all obtained from the same sample, sequenced in a study of beta chain features in type 1 diabetes. cDNA synthesis used the whole RNA isolate, giving expressed TCRB sequences. Clones were sequenced by immunoSEQ multiplex PCR, and TCRdb holds only the in-frame ones, with some missing. Found here are approximately 300,000 clones, 9.5% to 11% of them singletons; the top ten hold more than 0.015%. The sequencing input was naive CD4+ T cells from blood. The source is a woman in her 30s in good health.

This clone has only a few counts. This chain joins TRBV4-2 and TRBJ2-3; 15 bases are a match to TRBD2. CDR1 LGHNA and CDR2 YNFKEQ come from the germline V gene. This CDR3 has 21 residues. V was clipped by 1 base and J by 1 base; unmatched bases: 12. Here the CDR3 reads CASSQAGLAGGVISGTDTQYF. CDR3 coding DNA: TGTGCCAGCAGCCAAGCGGGACTAGCGGGAGGAGTTATATCGGGCACAGATACGCAGTATTTT.

There are a few counts of this clone. The V and J genes are TRBV28 and TRBJ2-2; a possible D gene is TRBD1 (6 bases). The CDR3 loop spans 15 amino acids. V was pared by 6 bases and J by 4 bases, with 15 bases between. Germline CDR1 and CDR2: MDHEN and SYDVKM. The CDR3 DNA is TGTGCCAGCAGCCATCATACAGGGACCACCGGGGAGCTGTTTTTT. It encodes CASSHHTGTTGELFF.

V and J are TRBV11-1 and TRBJ2-6; D not certain. The germline V gene encodes CDR1 SGHAT and CDR2 FQDESV (reference sequence). The CDR3 is made up of 16 amino acids. Trimming took off 5 bases at V and 0 bases at J, with 11 bases between the two ends. CDR3 amino acids: CASSVYSSSGANVLTF. The CDR3 region has the DNA TGTGCCAGCAGCGTCTACAGCTCCTCTGGGGCCAACGTCCTGACTTTC.

The CDR3 loop reads CASSPPMTGTYGYTF. The CDR3 DNA reads as TGTGCCAGCTCACCACCAATGACAGGGACCTATGGCTACACCTTC. The V gene is TRBV18, the J gene TRBJ1-2, with 7 bases lining up with TRBD1. This CDR3 is built from 15 residues. Trimming at V came to 0 bases and at J to 4 bases, leaving 5 bases not matched to a gene. Germline V gives CDR1 KGHSH, CDR2 LQKENI.

The rearrangement joins TRBV27 to TRBJ2-7; D gene ambiguous. The CDR3 totals 14 residues. The V end was cut by 6 bases, the J end by 0 bases, with 12 bases between. Germline V gene lookup returns CDR1 MNHEY and CDR2 SMNVEV (reference sequence). The CDR3 region is CASRGDSFSYEQYF. The CDR3, as DNA: TGTGCCAGCAGAGGCGACTCCTTCTCCTACGAGCAGTACTTC.